This is a list of T cell receptor beta chains from one sample in a study of neurological immune-mediated disorders. TCRdb reprocessed the 5' RACE reads with MiXCR, giving one entry per CDR3 protein. The sample includes 71,000 or so distinct CDR3 sequences, less than 5.5% of them seen just once. The sequencing sample was made of PBMCs. These receptors all stem from a young woman with multiple sclerosis. Both conserved end residues are part of each CDR3. The order of the fields is V gene, clone size, D gene, J gene, CDR3 protein, CDR3 DNA. The D gene is left open where the match is weak. A row's size may be missing; if present it is once, few, many or a size class.

v_gene: TRBV10-3; abundance: few; d_gene: NA; j_gene: TRBJ1-6; CDR3aa: CAIRAESSYNSPLHF; CDR3nt: TGTGCCATCAGGGCAGAGAGCTCATATAATTCACCCCTCCACTTT
v_gene: TRBV5-1; abundance: many; d_gene: NA; j_gene: TRBJ2-5; CDR3aa: CASSSVVGVQETQYF; CDR3nt: TGCGCCAGCTCTTCAGTCGTAGGGGTCCAAGAGACCCAGTACTTC
v_gene: TRBV20-1; abundance: many; d_gene: TRBD2; j_gene: TRBJ2-5; CDR3aa: CSAIPAGGPRETQYF; CDR3nt: TGCAGTGCTATCCCCGCGGGAGGCCCCCGAGAGACCCAGTACTTC
v_gene: TRBV20-1; abundance: many; d_gene: TRBD1; j_gene: TRBJ1-4; CDR3aa: CSAADRGTEKLFF; CDR3nt: TGCAGTGCCGCCGACAGGGGCACGGAAAAACTGTTTTTT
v_gene: TRBV15; abundance: many; d_gene: NA; j_gene: TRBJ2-5; CDR3aa: CATSSWGAPAQETQYF; CDR3nt: TGTGCCACCAGCAGTTGGGGGGCTCCCGCCCAAGAGACCCAGTACTTC
v_gene: TRBV6-2/TRBV6-3; abundance: many; d_gene: NA; j_gene: TRBJ1-2; CDR3aa: CASSYFLSTDYGYTF; CDR3nt: TGTGCCAGCAGTTACTTCCTCTCAACTGACTATGGCTACACCTTC
v_gene: TRBV20-1; abundance: many; d_gene: TRBD2; j_gene: TRBJ2-4; CDR3aa: CSAPGGLLAKNIQYF; CDR3nt: TGCAGTGCTCCGGGGGGACTTCTAGCCAAAAACATTCAGTACTTC
v_gene: TRBV2; abundance: many; d_gene: NA; j_gene: TRBJ2-1; CDR3aa: CASRQKLAPPHEQFF; CDR3nt: TGTGCCAGCAGGCAGAAACTAGCTCCGCCTCACGAGCAGTTCTTC
v_gene: TRBV20-1; abundance: many; d_gene: TRBD1; j_gene: TRBJ2-7; CDR3aa: CSARDHRGLLDEQYF; CDR3nt: TGCAGTGCTAGAGACCATAGGGGGCTCTTGGACGAGCAGTACTTC
v_gene: TRBV4-1; abundance: many; d_gene: NA; j_gene: TRBJ1-6; CDR3aa: CASSQDTGTQNSPLHF; CDR3nt: TGCGCCAGCAGCCAGGATACCGGGACCCAGAATTCACCCCTCCACTTT
v_gene: TRBV10-3; abundance: NA; d_gene: NA; j_gene: TRBJ1-1; CDR3aa: CAIRQGQLNTEAFF; CDR3nt: TGTGCCATCAGGCAGGGCCAATTGAACACTGAAGCTTTCTTT
v_gene: TRBV20-1; abundance: many; d_gene: TRBD1; j_gene: TRBJ2-7; CDR3aa: CSASGQGASYEQYF; CDR3nt: TGCAGTGCTTCCGGACAGGGGGCTTCCTACGAGCAGTACTTC
v_gene: TRBV20-1; abundance: many; d_gene: TRBD2; j_gene: TRBJ2-1; CDR3aa: CSASGLAGGLDEQFF; CDR3nt: TGCAGTGCTAGTGGACTAGCGGGGGGGCTAGATGAGCAGTTCTTC
v_gene: TRBV18; abundance: many; d_gene: NA; j_gene: TRBJ1-4; CDR3aa: CASSPVQVATNEKLFF; CDR3nt: TGTGCCAGCTCACCAGTCCAGGTCGCAACTAATGAAAAACTGTTTTTT
v_gene: TRBV20-1; abundance: NA; d_gene: TRBD1; j_gene: TRBJ1-4; CDR3aa: CSARDYLGTGGSNEKLFF; CDR3nt: TGCAGTGCTAGAGATTACCTCGGGACAGGGGGTTCTAATGAAAAACTGTTTTTT
v_gene: TRBV20-1; abundance: many; d_gene: NA; j_gene: TRBJ1-1; CDR3aa: CSASGGNTEAFF; CDR3nt: TGCAGTGCTAGTGGCGGTAACACTGAAGCTTTCTTT
v_gene: TRBV5-1; abundance: few; d_gene: NA; j_gene: TRBJ1-4; CDR3aa: CASSEGGTFNEKLFF; CDR3nt: TGCGCCAGCTCGGAAGGGGGGACATTTAATGAAAAACTGTTTTTT
v_gene: TRBV24-1; abundance: many; d_gene: NA; j_gene: TRBJ1-1; CDR3aa: CAILNTEAFF; CDR3nt: TGTGCCATCTTGAACACTGAAGCTTTCTTT
v_gene: TRBV20-1; abundance: many; d_gene: TRBD1; j_gene: TRBJ1-2; CDR3aa: CSARDLGQDGYTF; CDR3nt: TGCAGTGCTAGAGATTTGGGACAGGATGGCTACACCTTC
v_gene: TRBV20-1; abundance: NA; d_gene: NA; j_gene: TRBJ2-5; CDR3aa: CSALLGAPRETQYF; CDR3nt: TGCAGTGCTCTCCTGGGGGCGCCACGAGAGACCCAGTACTTC
v_gene: TRBV20-1; abundance: many; d_gene: TRBD2; j_gene: TRBJ2-1; CDR3aa: CSASILAGVREQFF; CDR3nt: TGCAGTGCTAGTATACTAGCGGGAGTGAGGGAGCAGTTCTTC
v_gene: TRBV29-1; abundance: many; d_gene: TRBD1; j_gene: TRBJ1-5; CDR3aa: CSVDPDYRGEISNQPQHF; CDR3nt: TGCAGCGTTGACCCGGACTACAGGGGAGAGATAAGCAATCAGCCCCAGCATTTT
v_gene: TRBV28; abundance: many; d_gene: NA; j_gene: TRBJ1-1; CDR3aa: CASSHAEYRDEAFF; CDR3nt: TGTGCCAGCAGCCACGCCGAATACAGGGATGAAGCTTTCTTT
v_gene: TRBV20-1; abundance: many; d_gene: NA; j_gene: TRBJ2-3; CDR3aa: CSAYPLAGTEADTQYF; CDR3nt: TGCAGTGCTTACCCACTCGCCGGGACGGAGGCAGATACGCAGTATTTT
v_gene: TRBV5-1; abundance: many; d_gene: TRBD1; j_gene: TRBJ2-1; CDR3aa: CASSYGTGGHNEQFF; CDR3nt: TGCGCCAGCAGTTACGGGACAGGGGGCCACAATGAGCAGTTCTTC
v_gene: TRBV5-6; abundance: many; d_gene: NA; j_gene: TRBJ1-3; CDR3aa: CASSLSGNTIYF; CDR3nt: TGTGCCAGCAGCTTAAGCGGAAACACCATATATTTT
v_gene: TRBV9; abundance: many; d_gene: TRBD1; j_gene: TRBJ1-2; CDR3aa: CASSPSPGTGGRSGYTF; CDR3nt: TGTGCCAGCAGCCCGAGCCCCGGGACAGGGGGGCGGAGTGGCTACACCTTC
v_gene: TRBV11-3; abundance: many; d_gene: TRBD2; j_gene: TRBJ2-1; CDR3aa: CASSPYSGDNEQFF; CDR3nt: TGTGCCAGCAGCCCCTATAGCGGGGACAATGAGCAGTTCTTC
v_gene: TRBV5-1; abundance: many; d_gene: NA; j_gene: TRBJ1-2; CDR3aa: CASSPQRGGSGGYTF; CDR3nt: TGCGCCAGCAGCCCCCAAAGGGGTGGGAGTGGTGGCTACACCTTC
v_gene: TRBV20-1; abundance: many; d_gene: NA; j_gene: TRBJ2-1; CDR3aa: CSARGGLEQFF; CDR3nt: TGCAGTGCTAGGGGGGGCCTTGAGCAGTTCTTC
v_gene: TRBV7-2; abundance: many; d_gene: NA; j_gene: TRBJ1-1; CDR3aa: CASSGSGGYTEAFF; CDR3nt: TGTGCCAGCAGCGGAAGCGGGGGATACACTGAAGCTTTCTTT
v_gene: TRBV5-1; abundance: NA; d_gene: TRBD1; j_gene: TRBJ1-4; CDR3aa: CASSTTGAGGEKLFF; CDR3nt: TGCGCCAGCAGCACTACAGGGGCGGGAGGAGAAAAACTGTTTTTT
v_gene: TRBV2; abundance: many; d_gene: TRBD2; j_gene: TRBJ2-7; CDR3aa: CASGGTSGVGEQYF; CDR3nt: TGTGCCAGCGGAGGGACTAGCGGAGTTGGGGAGCAGTACTTC
v_gene: TRBV5-1; abundance: NA; d_gene: TRBD2; j_gene: TRBJ2-3; CDR3aa: CASSLSGGVDTQYF; CDR3nt: TGCGCCAGCAGCTTAAGCGGGGGGGTGGATACGCAGTATTTT
v_gene: TRBV5-1; abundance: many; d_gene: NA; j_gene: TRBJ1-1; CDR3aa: CASSDPGLTEAFF; CDR3nt: TGCGCCAGCAGCGACCCGGGCCTGACTGAAGCTTTCTTT
v_gene: TRBV6-5; abundance: once; d_gene: NA; j_gene: TRBJ2-5; CDR3aa: CASRATMGETQYF; CDR3nt: TGTGCCAGCAGAGCTACGATGGGGGAGACCCAGTACTTC
v_gene: TRBV4-1; abundance: many; d_gene: NA; j_gene: TRBJ1-6; CDR3aa: CASSHVGDYNSPLHF; CDR3nt: TGCGCCAGCAGCCACGTCGGGGACTATAATTCACCCCTCCACTTT
v_gene: TRBV20-1; abundance: many; d_gene: NA; j_gene: TRBJ1-5; CDR3aa: CSARPGSGASNQPQHF; CDR3nt: TGCAGTGCTAGACCAGGGTCAGGTGCCAGCAATCAGCCCCAGCATTTT
v_gene: TRBV12-3/TRBV12-4; abundance: many; d_gene: NA; j_gene: TRBJ2-4; CDR3aa: CASSLGQLLAKNIQYF; CDR3nt: TGTGCCAGCAGTTTAGGGCAGTTGCTAGCCAAAAACATTCAGTACTTC
v_gene: TRBV10-3; abundance: few; d_gene: TRBD1; j_gene: TRBJ2-1; CDR3aa: CATGGPDRRGQFF; CDR3nt: TGTGCCACAGGGGGCCCTGACCGACGTGGGCAGTTCTTC
v_gene: TRBV20-1; abundance: many; d_gene: NA; j_gene: TRBJ1-1; CDR3aa: CSASGREASEAFF; CDR3nt: TGCAGTGCTAGTGGCAGGGAGGCCTCTGAAGCTTTCTTT
v_gene: TRBV3-1; abundance: many; d_gene: NA; j_gene: TRBJ2-1; CDR3aa: CASSPLGPPGDEQFF; CDR3nt: TGTGCCAGCAGCCCCTTAGGGCCTCCAGGGGATGAGCAGTTCTTC
v_gene: TRBV20-1; abundance: few; d_gene: TRBD2; j_gene: TRBJ2-5; CDR3aa: CSAGLLAGGFETQYF; CDR3nt: TGCAGTGCTGGACTACTAGCGGGGGGCTTTGAGACCCAGTACTTC
v_gene: TRBV6-1; abundance: many; d_gene: NA; j_gene: TRBJ1-1; CDR3aa: CASVAHLNTEAFF; CDR3nt: TGTGCCAGCGTCGCCCACCTGAACACTGAAGCTTTCTTT
v_gene: TRBV10-3; abundance: many; d_gene: NA; j_gene: TRBJ2-5; CDR3aa: CAISSGEQETQYF; CDR3nt: TGTGCCATCAGCTCAGGGGAGCAAGAGACCCAGTACTTC
v_gene: TRBV3-1; abundance: many; d_gene: NA; j_gene: TRBJ2-3; CDR3aa: CASSQVSGASTDTQYF; CDR3nt: TGTGCCAGCAGCCAAGTTTCCGGGGCCAGCACAGATACGCAGTATTTT